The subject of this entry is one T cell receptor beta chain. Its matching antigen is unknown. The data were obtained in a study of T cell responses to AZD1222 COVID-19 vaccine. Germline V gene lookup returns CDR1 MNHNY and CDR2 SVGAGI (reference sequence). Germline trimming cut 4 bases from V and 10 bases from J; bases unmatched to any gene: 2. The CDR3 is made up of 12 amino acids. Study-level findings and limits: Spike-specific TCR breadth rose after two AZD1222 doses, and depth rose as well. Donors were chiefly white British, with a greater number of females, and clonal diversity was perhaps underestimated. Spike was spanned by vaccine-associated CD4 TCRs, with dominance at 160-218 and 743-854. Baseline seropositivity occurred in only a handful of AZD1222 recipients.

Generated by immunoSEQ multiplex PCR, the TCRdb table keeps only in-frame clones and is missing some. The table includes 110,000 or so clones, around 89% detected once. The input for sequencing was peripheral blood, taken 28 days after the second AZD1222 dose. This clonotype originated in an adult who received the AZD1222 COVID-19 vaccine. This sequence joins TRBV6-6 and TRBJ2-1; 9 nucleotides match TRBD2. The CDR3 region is CASSLGLAEQFF. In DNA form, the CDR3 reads TGTGCCAGCAGTTTAGGACTAGCGGAGCAGTTCTTC.